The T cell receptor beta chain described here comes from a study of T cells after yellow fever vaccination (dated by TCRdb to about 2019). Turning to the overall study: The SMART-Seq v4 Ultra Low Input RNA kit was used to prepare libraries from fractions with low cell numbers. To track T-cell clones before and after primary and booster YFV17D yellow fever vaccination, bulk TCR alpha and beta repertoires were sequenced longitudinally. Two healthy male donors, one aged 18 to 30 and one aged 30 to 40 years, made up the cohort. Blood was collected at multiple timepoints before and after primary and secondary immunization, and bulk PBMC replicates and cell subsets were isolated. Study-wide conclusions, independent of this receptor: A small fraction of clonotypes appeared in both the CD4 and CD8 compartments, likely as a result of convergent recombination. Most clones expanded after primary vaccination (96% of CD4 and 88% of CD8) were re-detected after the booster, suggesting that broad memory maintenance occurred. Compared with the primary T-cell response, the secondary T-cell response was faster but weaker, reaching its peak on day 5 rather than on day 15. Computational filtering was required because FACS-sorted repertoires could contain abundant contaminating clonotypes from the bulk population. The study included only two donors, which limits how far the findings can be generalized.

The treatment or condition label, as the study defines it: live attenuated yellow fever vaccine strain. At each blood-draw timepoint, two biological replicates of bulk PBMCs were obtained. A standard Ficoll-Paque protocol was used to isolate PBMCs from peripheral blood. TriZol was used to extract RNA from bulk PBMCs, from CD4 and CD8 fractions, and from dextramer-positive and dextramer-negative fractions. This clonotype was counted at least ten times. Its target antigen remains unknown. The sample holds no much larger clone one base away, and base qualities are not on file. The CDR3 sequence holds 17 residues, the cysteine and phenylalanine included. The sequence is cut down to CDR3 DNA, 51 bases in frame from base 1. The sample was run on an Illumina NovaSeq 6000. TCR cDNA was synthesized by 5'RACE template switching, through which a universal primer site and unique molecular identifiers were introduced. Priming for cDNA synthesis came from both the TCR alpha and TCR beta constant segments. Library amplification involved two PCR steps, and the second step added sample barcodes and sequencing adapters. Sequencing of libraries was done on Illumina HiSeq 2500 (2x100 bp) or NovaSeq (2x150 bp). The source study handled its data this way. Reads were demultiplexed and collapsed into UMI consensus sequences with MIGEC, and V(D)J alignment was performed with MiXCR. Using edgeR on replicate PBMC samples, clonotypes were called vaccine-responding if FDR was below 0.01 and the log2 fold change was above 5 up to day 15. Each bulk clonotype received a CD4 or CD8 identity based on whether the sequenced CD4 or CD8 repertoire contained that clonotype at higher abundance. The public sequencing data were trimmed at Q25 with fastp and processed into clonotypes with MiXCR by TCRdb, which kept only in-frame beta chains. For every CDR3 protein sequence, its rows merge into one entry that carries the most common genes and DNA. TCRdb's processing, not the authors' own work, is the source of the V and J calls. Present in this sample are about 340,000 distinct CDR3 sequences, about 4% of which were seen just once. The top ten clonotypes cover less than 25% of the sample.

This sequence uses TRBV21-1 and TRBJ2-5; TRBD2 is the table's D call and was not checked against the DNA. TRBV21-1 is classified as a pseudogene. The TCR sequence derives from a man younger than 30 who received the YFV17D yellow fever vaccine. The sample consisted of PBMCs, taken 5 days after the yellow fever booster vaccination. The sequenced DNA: TGTGCCAGCAGCAACAAACAGTTGGACGGACCAGCAGAGACCCAGTACTTC. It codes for CASSNKQLDGPAETQYF.